These 25 T cell receptor beta chains were all obtained from the same sample, sequenced in a study of early T cells in non-severe SARS-CoV-2 infection. Using its own MiXCR run on the 5' RACE reads, TCRdb lists one record per CDR3 protein. The repertoire consists of about 29,000 distinct CDR3 sequences, with about 5.5% occurring once and the leading ten covering 10% to 13%. Sequencing was performed on whole blood. These receptors were taken from an adult who was a healthcare worker with PCR-confirmed SARS-CoV-2 infection or an uninfected control (not recorded which).

This clonotype has ten or more counts. V is TRBV27 and J is TRBJ2-1; TRBD1 is a possible D gene (5 bases). Germline CDR1 is MNHEY and CDR2 is SMNVEV (reference sequence). The germline V and J ends were trimmed by 2 bases and 0 bases, with 14 bases remaining between them. The CDR3 is made up of 17 amino acids. CDR3 region: CASSLERRVSSYNEQFF. The CDR3 region has the DNA TGTGCCAGCAGTTTAGAGCGCAGGGTCAGCTCCTACAATGAGCAGTTCTTC.

The chain couples TRBV18 to TRBJ2-1, with a possible D match to TRBD1 (6 bases). This CDR3 contains 15 residues. Trimming took 3 bases from V and 5 from J, leaving 14 bases between them. Germline V gene lookup returns CDR1 KGHSH and CDR2 LQKENI. CDR3 in amino acids: CASSPLPRQDNEQFF. The CDR3 DNA sequence: TGTGCCAGCTCACCCTTACCCAGACAGGACAATGAGCAGTTCTTC. The full variable domain, with the rest looked up from reference TRBV18 and TRBJ2-1, is NAGVMQNPRHLVRRRGQEARLRCSPMKGHSHVYWYRQLPEEGLKFMVYLQKENIIDESGMPKERFSAEFPKEGPSILRIQQVVRGDSAAYFCASSPLPRQDNEQFFGPGTRLTVL.

This clonotype has at least ten counts. The chain is built from TRBV7-2 and TRBJ2-7, with 7 bases identical to TRBD1. This CDR3 comprises 15 residues. The germline CDR1 and CDR2 sequences are SGHTA and FQGNSA. Trimming took 2 bases from V and 2 from J; bases not matched to a gene: 6. The CDR3 protein is CASSLRQGRTYEQYF. CDR3 nucleotide sequence: TGTGCCAGCAGCTTACGACAGGGAAGAACCTACGAGCAGTACTTC.

Note on this clonotype: A single base separates this from a much larger clone, so it may be a read error. The V and J genes are TRBV6-4 and TRBJ2-1; 10 positions match TRBD2. Germline assignment: CDR1 MRHNA and CDR2 SNTAGT. The CDR3 has 13 residues. CDR3 sequence (DNA): TGTGTCAGCAGTGGGACTAGCGACAATGAGCAGTTCTTC. Its translation: CVSSGTSDNEQFF.

Here the CDR3 DNA reads TGCAGTGCTTGGATCGGGGGTAGCTCCTACAATGAGCAGTTCTTC. It codes for CSAWIGGSSYNEQFF. The chain links TRBV20-1 to TRBJ2-1; D is perhaps TRBD2 (6 bases). The CDR3 has 15 amino acids. Germline-derived CDR1 and CDR2 are DFQATT and SNEGSKA (reference sequence). The V and J ends lost 5 bases and 0 bases respectively, with 14 bases between them.

In this sample, this clonotype turned up many times. V and J are TRBV30 and TRBJ1-1; no firm D call. Germline V gene lookup returns CDR1 GTSNPN and CDR2 SVGIG (reference sequence). The CDR3 has 13 residues. Trimming removed 2 bases at V and 1 base at J, with 8 bases between. In DNA, the CDR3 is TGTGCCTGGAGTCCTAGAACGAACACTGAAGCTTTCTTT. The encoded protein is CAWSPRTNTEAFF.

This clonotype was counted at least ten times. This chain's CDR3 is CAWSDPRDGQETQYF. In DNA, the CDR3 is TGTGCCTGGAGTGACCCGCGGGACGGACAAGAGACCCAGTACTTC. V gene TRBV30 combines with J gene TRBJ2-5; D perhaps matches TRBD2 (6 bases). The germline V and J ends were trimmed by 1 base and 2 bases, with 14 bases remaining between them. Germline V CDR1 and CDR2: GTSNPN, SVGIG (reference sequence). The CDR3 is 15 amino acids.

The chain joins TRBV6-6 to TRBJ2-3; 10 bases map to TRBD1. The J segment lost 5 bases and the V segment lost 5 bases, leaving 7 bases of the junction unmatched. CDR3 size: 15 residues. Germline CDR1 MNHNY, CDR2 SVGAGI (reference sequence). Here the CDR3 reads CASSGGQGWIDTQYF. The CDR3, as DNA: TGTGCCAGCAGTGGGGGACAGGGGTGGATAGATACGCAGTATTTT.

This clonotype was observed at least ten times. The V and J genes are TRBV11-1 and TRBJ2-1, with D possibly TRBD2 on 6 matching bases. V was cut by 1 base and J by 2 bases, with 6 bases left in between. Germline CDR1 is SGHAT and CDR2 is FQDESV (reference sequence). The CDR3 consists of 14 residues. CDR3 protein: CASSLGTTYNEQFF. The CDR3 DNA is TGTGCCAGCAGCTTAGGGACTACCTACAATGAGCAGTTCTTC.

Ten or more counts support this clonotype. The chain links TRBV5-1 to TRBJ1-5; D uncertain. CDR1 SGHRS and CDR2 YFSETQ come from the germline V gene. The ends were cut back, 1 base at V and 0 bases at J, with 8 bases in the middle. This CDR3 has 15 residues. The CDR3 region has the DNA TGCGCCAGCAGCTTGAACGGTAATAGCAATCAGCCCCAGCATTTT. As protein: CASSLNGNSNQPQHF. Full variable domain (rest looked up from reference TRBV5-1 and TRBJ1-5): KAGVTQTPRYLIKTRGQQVTLSCSPISGHRSVSWYQQTPGQGLQFLFEYFSETQRNKGNFPGRFSGRQFSNSRSEMNVSTLELGDSALYLCASSLNGNSNQPQHFGDGTRLSIL.

This clonotype has only a few counts. One end of the junction varies from germline; a read error may be responsible. The V call is TRBV4-1, the J call TRBJ1-3; D not resolved. There are 15 residues in the CDR3. The germline V gene encodes CDR1 MGHRA and CDR2 YSYEKL. This CDR3 reads CASSPTPHSENTIYF. CDR3 nucleotide sequence: TGCGCCAGCAGCCCTACTCCCCACTCTGAAAACACCATATATTTT.

There are many counts of this clonotype. CDR3 protein: CASSLTGAYGYTF. The CDR3 coding sequence is TGTGCCAGCAGCCTTACAGGGGCCTATGGCTACACCTTC. J is TRBJ1-2 and V is TRBV3-1; 7 bases match TRBD1. There are 13 residues in the CDR3. Trimming cost V 4 bases and J 4 bases; bases outside gene matches: 3. Germline-derived CDR1 and CDR2 are LGHDT and YNNKEL (reference sequence).

This clonotype was counted between two and nine times. This chain uses TRBV5-1 with TRBJ1-1; D uncertain. V shed 0 bases and J shed 2 bases, with 14 bases lying between them. Germline CDR1 reads SGHRS; CDR2 reads YFSETQ. The CDR3 is 16 amino acids. The CDR3 spells CASSLALGKSNTEAFF. CDR3 coding DNA: TGCGCCAGCAGCTTGGCCCTCGGGAAAAGTAACACTGAAGCTTTCTTT. The whole variable domain, remainder taken from reference TRBV5-1 and TRBJ1-1, is KAGVTQTPRYLIKTRGQQVTLSCSPISGHRSVSWYQQTPGQGLQFLFEYFSETQRNKGNFPGRFSGRQFSNSRSEMNVSTLELGDSALYLCASSLALGKSNTEAFFGQGTRLTVV.

The chain couples TRBV7-9 to TRBJ2-1; no clear D gene. This CDR3 contains 14 residues. Looked up from germline, CDR1 is SEHNR and CDR2 is FQNEAQ (reference sequence). V shed 3 bases and J shed 6 bases, with 12 bases lying between them. The CDR3 region is CASSFDLPLNEQFF. The CDR3 DNA sequence: TGTGCCAGCAGCTTTGACCTCCCCCTCAATGAGCAGTTCTTC.

This clonotype appeared a few times. The V call is TRBV2, the J call TRBJ2-2; D possibly corresponds to TRBD2 (5 bases). V was trimmed by 7 bases and J by 6 bases, leaving 15 bases between them. Germline loops: CDR1 SNHLY, CDR2 FYNNEI. This CDR3 comprises 14 residues. CDR3 sequence: CASKDGVVAGELFF. CDR3 bases: TGTGCCAGCAAAGACGGGGTGGTCGCCGGGGAGCTGTTTTTT.

This clonotype was seen only a few times. This sequence joins TRBV10-3 and TRBJ1-1; D not resolved. The V end was cut by 8 bases, the J end by 2 bases, with 21 bases between. The germline gives CDR1 ENHRY, CDR2 SYGVKD. This CDR3 is 16 amino acids long. The CDR3 loop is CAIGRAGRGDNTEAFF. DNA for the CDR3: TGTGCCATCGGTCGGGCGGGCAGAGGAGATAACACTGAAGCTTTCTTT.

The chain links TRBV2 to TRBJ1-5; D possibly corresponds to TRBD1 (6 bases). The V gene lost 6 bases and the J gene lost 3 bases, with 12 bases spanning the gap. CDR3 length: 14 amino acids. Germline lookup yields CDR1 SNHLY and CDR2 FYNNEI. In DNA form, the CDR3 reads TGTGCCAGCAGCGGTGACAGGATCAATCAGCCCCAGCATTTT. It codes for CASSGDRINQPQHF.

Many counts were recorded for this clonotype. The rearrangement uses TRBV28 and TRBJ1-1, with TRBD1 as a possible D gene (5 bases). V was trimmed by 6 bases and J by 0 bases, leaving 8 bases between them. This CDR3 comprises 13 residues. Germline lookup yields CDR1 MDHEN and CDR2 SYDVKM. CDR3 in DNA: TGTGCCAGCAGGTGGACAATGAACACTGAAGCTTTCTTT. Translation: CASRWTMNTEAFF. Full variable domain (remainder filled in from reference TRBV28 and TRBJ1-1): DVKVTQSSRYLVKRTGEKVFLECVQDMDHENMFWYRQDPGLGLRLIYFSYDVKMKEKGDIPEGYSVSREKKERFSLILESASTNQTSMYLCASRWTMNTEAFFGQGTRLTVV.

This clonotype showed up many times. V and J are TRBV6-2 or TRBV6-3 and TRBJ2-7; D tentatively reads TRBD1 or TRBD2 (5 bases each). V was pared by 6 bases and J by 13 bases, with 13 bases between. The CDR3 runs to 10 residues. Germline V CDR1 and CDR2: MNHEY, SVGEGT. The CDR3 DNA reads as TGTGCCAGCAGGGGGACCCAGGATTACTTC. Translation: CASRGTQDYF.

Ten or more counts support this clonotype. The chain couples TRBV7-2 to TRBJ2-1; D is ambiguous. The CDR3 has 13 amino acids. V lost 4 bases and J lost 7, with 11 bases in between. Looked up from germline, CDR1 is SGHTA and CDR2 is FQGNSA. For the CDR3, the DNA is TGTGCCAGCAGCTCCTCTTATGGGAATGAGCAGTTCTTC. It is translated as CASSSSYGNEQFF.

This clonotype has a single count. The CDR3 loop is CASSTDRGRKTQYF. The CDR3 DNA reads as TGTGCCAGCAGTACTGACAGGGGGAGAAAGACCCAGTACTTC. The genes are TRBV7-9 and TRBJ2-5; TRBD1 agrees at 9 bases. After removal of 6 bases from V and 6 bases from J, the junction contained 8 bases not matched to a gene. The CDR3 sequence is 14 residues long. Germline V CDR1 and CDR2: SEHNR, FQNEAQ (reference sequence).

This clonotype is termed medium-sized. The chain employs TRBV19 and TRBJ1-5, with D hard to call. Per the germline V gene, CDR1 is LNHDA and CDR2 is SQIVND (reference sequence). Trimming shortened V by 5 bases and J by 2 bases, and 19 bases separated the two germline ends. This CDR3 has 17 amino acids. This CDR3 reads CASSARKRGSGNQPQHF. The CDR3 coding sequence is TGTGCCAGTAGTGCACGAAAGCGGGGTTCCGGCAATCAGCCCCAGCATTTT.

This clonotype was observed at least ten times. One end of the junction does not line up with germline, which may come from a read error. V and J are TRBV10-2 and TRBJ1-4; 10 nucleotides align to TRBD1. This CDR3 comprises 14 residues. The germline gives CDR1 WSHSY, CDR2 SAAADI. CDR3 nucleotides: TGCACCAGCAGAGGACAGGGGGTGGGCGAAAAACTGTTTTTT. This gives the protein CTSRGQGVGEKLFF.

This clonotype was found a few times. This sequence joins TRBV7-8 and TRBJ2-4; 7 bases fit TRBD2. Germline CDR1 SGHVS, CDR2 FQNEAQ. This CDR3 has 17 amino acids. With 6 bases clipped from V and 3 bases from J, the junction kept 14 bases outside the gene matches. The CDR3 loop is CASSQGREGLSKNIQYF. CDR3 sequence (DNA): TGTGCCAGCAGTCAGGGTAGGGAGGGGCTGAGCAAAAACATTCAGTACTTC.

This clonotype was picked up many times. V is TRBV5-1 and J is TRBJ1-1; possibly TRBD1 for D (5 bases). CDR3 length equals 15 residues. The V end was cut by 0 bases, the J end by 1 base, with 10 bases between. Germline CDR1 reads SGHRS; CDR2 reads YFSETQ. This CDR3 reads CASSLVGQGNTEAFF. The CDR3 coding sequence is TGCGCCAGCAGCTTGGTTGGCCAGGGGAACACTGAAGCTTTCTTT.